Given below is one TCR beta chain in context. TCRdb's copy holds only in-frame clones and misses some; the assay was immunoSEQ multiplex PCR. This sample has around 260,000 clones, with over 75% found just once. These data originate in a study of blood T cell repertoires in COVID-19. Study at large: From the United States, Italy and Spain came samples of acute and convalescent COVID-19.

This CDR3 region has 12 residues. Trimming removed 3 bases at V and 10 bases at J, with 10 bases between. CDR1 and CDR2 (germline): SNHLY, FYNNEI. The TCR was taken from a woman aged 50 to 60 with acute or convalescent COVID-19. Sequencing was done on a sample of peripheral blood. This sequence joins TRBV2 and TRBJ2-1, with a tentative D call TRBD1 (5 bases). CDR3: CASSDRVGEQFF. The CDR3 nucleotides are TGTGCCAGCAGTGACAGGGTAGGCGAGCAGTTCTTC.